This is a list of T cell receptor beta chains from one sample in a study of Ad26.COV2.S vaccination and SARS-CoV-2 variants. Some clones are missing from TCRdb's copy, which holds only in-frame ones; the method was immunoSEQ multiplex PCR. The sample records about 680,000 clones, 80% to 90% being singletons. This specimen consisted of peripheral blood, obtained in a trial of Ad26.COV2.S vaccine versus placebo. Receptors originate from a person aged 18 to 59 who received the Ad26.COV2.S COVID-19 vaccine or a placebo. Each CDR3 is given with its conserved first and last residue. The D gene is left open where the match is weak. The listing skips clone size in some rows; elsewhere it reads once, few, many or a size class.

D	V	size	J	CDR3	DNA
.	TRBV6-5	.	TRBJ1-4	CASSLGITNEKLFF	TGTGCCAGCAGCTTGGGTATAACTAATGAAAAACTGTTTTTT
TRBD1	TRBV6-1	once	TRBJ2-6	CASSGAIGTGGSGANVLTF	TGTGCCAGCAGTGGAGCAATCGGGACAGGGGGCTCTGGGGCCAACGTCCTGACTTTC
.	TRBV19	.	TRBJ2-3	CASSSWTRDTQYF	TGTGCCAGTAGTTCGTGGACACGAGATACGCAGTATTTT
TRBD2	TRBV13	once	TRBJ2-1	CASSQTGTTHYNEQFF	TGTGCCAGCTCTCAGACCGGGACTACCCACTACAATGAGCAGTTCTTC
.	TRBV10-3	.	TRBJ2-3	CAISGFSDTQYF	TGTGCCATCAGTGGGTTTTCAGATACGCAGTATTTT
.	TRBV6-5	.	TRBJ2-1	CASSRQSYYNEQFF	TGTGCCAGCAGTAGACAGTCCTACTACAATGAGCAGTTCTTC
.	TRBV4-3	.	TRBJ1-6	CASSQDIGQFEGTLHF	TGCGCCAGCAGCCAAGATATTGGACAGTTTGAGGGCACCCTCCACTTT
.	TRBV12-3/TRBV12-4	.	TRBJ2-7	CASSLPGYYEQYF	TGTGCCAGCAGTTTGCCAGGGTACTACGAGCAGTACTTC
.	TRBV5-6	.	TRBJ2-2	CASSLYGGELFF	TGTGCCAGCAGCTTATACGGCGGGGAGCTGTTTTTT
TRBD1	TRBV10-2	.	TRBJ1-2	CASRGQGASGYTF	TGCGCCAGCAGAGGACAGGGGGCTTCGGGCTACACCTTC
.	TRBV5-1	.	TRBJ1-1	CASSLPGSEAFF	TGCGCCAGCAGCTTGCCGGGATCTGAAGCTTTCTTT
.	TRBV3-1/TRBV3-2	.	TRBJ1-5	CASSQESGAGQPQHF	TGTGCCAGCAGCCAAGAGAGCGGGGCGGGTCAGCCCCAGCATTTT
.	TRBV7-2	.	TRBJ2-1	CASSFRPGYNEQFF	TGTGCCAGCAGCTTCCGGCCAGGTTACAATGAGCAGTTCTTC
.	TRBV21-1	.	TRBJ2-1	CASSLREGNNEQFF	TGTGCCAGCAGCCTGCGGGAGGGAAACAATGAGCAGTTCTTC
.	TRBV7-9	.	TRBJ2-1	CASSLERAYGEQFF	TGTGCCAGCAGCTTAGAACGAGCGTACGGTGAGCAGTTCTTC
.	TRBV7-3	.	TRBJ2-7	CASSLDQGTGSYEQYF	TGTGCCAGCAGCTTAGATCAGGGGACGGGCTCCTACGAGCAGTACTTC
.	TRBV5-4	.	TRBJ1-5	CASSLGPEGDQPQHF	TGTGCCAGCAGCCTAGGGCCCGAAGGGGATCAGCCCCAGCATTTT
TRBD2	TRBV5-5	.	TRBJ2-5	CASSYGTSGVPYQETQYF	TGTGCCAGCAGCTATGGGACTAGCGGGGTCCCGTACCAAGAGACCCAGTACTTC
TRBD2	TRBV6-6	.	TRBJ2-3	CASSQTSGRAADTQYF	TGTGCCAGCAGTCAAACTAGCGGGAGGGCCGCAGATACGCAGTATTTT
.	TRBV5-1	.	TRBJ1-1	CASSLVNMDTEAFF	TGCGCCAGCAGCTTGGTAAACATGGACACTGAAGCTTTCTTT
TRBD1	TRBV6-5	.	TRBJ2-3	CASRGRDRGEDTQYF	TGTGCCAGCAGGGGCCGGGACAGGGGAGAAGATACGCAGTATTTT
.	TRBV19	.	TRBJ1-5	CASSTTGTGVPQHF	TGTGCCAGTAGTACAACCGGGACTGGAGTCCCCCAGCATTTT
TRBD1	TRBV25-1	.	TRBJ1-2	CASSPGQYGYTF	TGTGCCAGCAGTCCGGGACAGTATGGCTACACCTTC
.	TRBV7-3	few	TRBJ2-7	CASSFGQNYEQYF	TGTGCCAGCAGCTTCGGACAGAACTACGAGCAGTACTTC
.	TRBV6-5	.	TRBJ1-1	CASTDGSANTEAFF	TGTGCCAGCACGGACGGGAGCGCGAACACTGAAGCTTTCTTT
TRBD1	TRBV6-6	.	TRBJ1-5	CASSPTGDRQPQHF	TGTGCCAGCAGCCCTACAGGGGACCGGCAGCCCCAGCATTTT
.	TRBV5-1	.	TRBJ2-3	CASSLGDRYSTDTQYF	TGCGCCAGCAGCTTGGGTGACAGGTATAGCACAGATACGCAGTATTTT
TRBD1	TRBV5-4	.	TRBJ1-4	CASSFGTGEKLFF	TGTGCCAGCAGCTTCGGGACAGGGGAAAAACTGTTTTTT